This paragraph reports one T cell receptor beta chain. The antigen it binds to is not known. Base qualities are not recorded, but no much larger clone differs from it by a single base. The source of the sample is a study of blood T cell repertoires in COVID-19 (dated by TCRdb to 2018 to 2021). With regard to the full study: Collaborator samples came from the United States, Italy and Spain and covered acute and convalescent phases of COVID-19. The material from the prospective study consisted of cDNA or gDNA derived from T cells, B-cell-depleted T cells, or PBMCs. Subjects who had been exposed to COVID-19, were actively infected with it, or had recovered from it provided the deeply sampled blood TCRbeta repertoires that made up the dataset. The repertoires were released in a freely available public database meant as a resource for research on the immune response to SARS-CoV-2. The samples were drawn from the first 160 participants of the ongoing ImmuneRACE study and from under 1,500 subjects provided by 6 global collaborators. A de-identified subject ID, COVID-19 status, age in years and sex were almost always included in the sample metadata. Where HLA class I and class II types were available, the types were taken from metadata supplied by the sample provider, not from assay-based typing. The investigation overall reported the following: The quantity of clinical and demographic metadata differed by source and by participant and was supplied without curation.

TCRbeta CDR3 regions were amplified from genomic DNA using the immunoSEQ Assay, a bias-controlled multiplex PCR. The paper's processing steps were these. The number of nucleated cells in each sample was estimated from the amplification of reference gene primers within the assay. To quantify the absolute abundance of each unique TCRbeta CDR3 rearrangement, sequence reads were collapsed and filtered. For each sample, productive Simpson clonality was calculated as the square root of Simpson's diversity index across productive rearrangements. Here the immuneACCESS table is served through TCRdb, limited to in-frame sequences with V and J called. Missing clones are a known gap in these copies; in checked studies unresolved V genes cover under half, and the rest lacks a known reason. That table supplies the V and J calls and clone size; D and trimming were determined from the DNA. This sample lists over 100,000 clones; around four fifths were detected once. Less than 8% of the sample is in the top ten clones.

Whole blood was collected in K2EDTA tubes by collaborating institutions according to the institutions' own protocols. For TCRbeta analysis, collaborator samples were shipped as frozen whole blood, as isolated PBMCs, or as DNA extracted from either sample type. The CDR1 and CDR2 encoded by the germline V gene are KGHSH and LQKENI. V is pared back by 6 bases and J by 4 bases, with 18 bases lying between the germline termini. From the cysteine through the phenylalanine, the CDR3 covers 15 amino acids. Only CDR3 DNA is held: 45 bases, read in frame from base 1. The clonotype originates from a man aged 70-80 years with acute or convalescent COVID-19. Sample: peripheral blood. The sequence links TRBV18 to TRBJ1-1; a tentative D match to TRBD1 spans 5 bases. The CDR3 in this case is CASSGSAGYGTEAFF. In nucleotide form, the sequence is TGTGCCAGCTCCGGGTCAGCAGGGTATGGCACTGAAGCTTTCTTT.